This T cell receptor beta chain was recorded in a study of blood T cell repertoires in COVID-19. The overall study: The United States, Italy and Spain supplied acute and convalescent COVID-19 samples. Nucleic acid was either cDNA or gDNA, and it came from T cells, B-cell-depleted T cells, or PBMCs.

The germline V gene encodes CDR1 SGHTA and CDR2 FQGNSA. V lost 4 bases to trimming and J lost 2 bases; unmatched junction nucleotides: 3. This CDR3 is built from 15 residues. During active infection, Seattle patients enrolled and were then monitored through disease. Assay: immunoSEQ multiplex PCR; the TCRdb copy retains only in-frame clones and omits some. Among around 18,000 clones, roughly 82% were seen once, and the ten largest hold 16%. The receptor was isolated from a man in his 70s with COVID-19, enrolled during active disease. The chain recombines TRBV7-2 with TRBJ1-3; 9 bases are a match to TRBD1. Input material: peripheral blood. DNA for the CDR3: TGTGCCAGCAGCTCCGGGACAGGGACTGGAAACACCATATATTTT. Translation: CASSSGTGTGNTIYF.